This T cell receptor (beta chain) comes out of a study of T cell changes during pregnancy in multiple sclerosis. The CDR3 has 15 residues. V lost 1 base and J 6 bases, leaving 12 bases between the germline ends. Germline V gene sequence: CDR1 KGHSH, CDR2 LQKENI. Method: immunoSEQ multiplex PCR; TCRdb's copy keeps in-frame clones and lacks some. The sample lists about 65,000 clones; approximately 92% were seen once. The sequencing used CD8+ T cells from peripheral blood mononuclear cells, collected in the third trimester of pregnancy. The chain has TRBV18 and TRBJ1-4; D might be TRBD1 (6 bases). The origin of this receptor is a female donor in good health, enrolled as a control in a pregnancy study. The CDR3 DNA sequence: TGTGCCAGCTCACCACAGGGGGTGGTGGATGAAAAACTGTTTTTT. It is translated as CASSPQGVVDEKLFF.